Listed here are 14 T cell receptor beta chains from one sample, sequenced in a study of healthy donors' naive CD4 and CD8 T cells. TCR libraries were built from 450 to 650 ng of total RNA by linear amplification. Using its own MiXCR run on the reads, TCRdb lists one record per CDR3 protein. There are approximately 180,000 distinct CDR3 sequences in the sample; about four fifths occur only once, and about 2.4% lies in the top ten. Sequencing was carried out using naive CD4+ and CD8+ T cells sorted from blood, pooled from several donors. These receptors all stem from a pool of human donors in good health; the sample pools cells from several healthy donors.

V and J are TRBV27 and TRBJ1-2, with D perhaps TRBD1 (5 bases). V shed 8 bases and J shed 8 bases, with 24 bases lying between them. Germline V gene lookup returns CDR1 MNHEY and CDR2 SMNVEV (reference sequence). The CDR3 sequence is 15 residues long. The CDR3 is CASWGTVSGEGGYTF. As DNA, the CDR3 is TGTGCCAGCTGGGGGACTGTTTCGGGTGAAGGCGGCTACACCTTC.

This clonotype was observed a single time. This rearrangement joins TRBV6-5 to TRBJ1-1, with TRBD1 matching 9 bases. This CDR3 contains 14 residues. Unmatched junction bases numbered 6, after V lost 6 bases and J lost 4 bases. Germline CDR1 MNHEY, CDR2 SVGAGI. The CDR3 region is CASRRDRAGTEAFF. For the CDR3, the DNA is TGTGCCAGCAGAAGGGACAGGGCCGGCACTGAAGCTTTCTTT.

This clonotype has only a few counts. The V and J genes are TRBV5-6 and TRBJ2-3; D unclear. CDR1 is SGHDT, CDR2 YYEEEE, per germline. This CDR3 has 16 residues. V dropped 1 base and J dropped 0 bases, with 12 bases sitting between them. In DNA, the CDR3 is TGTGCCAGCAGCTTGAGAGTTGGGTTGAGCACAGATACGCAGTATTTT. Amino acid sequence: CASSLRVGLSTDTQYF.

The V gene is TRBV27, the J gene TRBJ2-3, with 10 bases matching TRBD1. CDR3 length: 16 residues. The V gene end was trimmed by 6 bases and the J gene end by 2 bases; junction bases not matched to a gene: 8. The germline V gene has CDR1 MNHEY and CDR2 SMNVEV (reference sequence). This CDR3 reads CASSPGQGDFTDTQYF. CDR3 coding DNA: TGTGCCAGCAGCCCCGGACAGGGGGATTTCACAGATACGCAGTATTTT.

This chain uses TRBV30 with TRBJ2-7; the D gene is possibly TRBD2 (5 bases). V was shortened by 3 bases and J by 0 bases, with 9 bases between the two germline ends. Germline lookup yields CDR1 GTSNPN and CDR2 SVGIG (reference sequence). The CDR3 covers 13 residues. The CDR3 loop reads CAWRRESSYEQYF. In nucleotides, the CDR3 is TGTGCCTGGAGAAGGGAGAGCTCCTACGAGCAGTACTTC.

The J gene is TRBJ2-7, the V gene TRBV30, with D maybe TRBD2 (6 bases). Germline V CDR1 and CDR2: GTSNPN, SVGIG (reference sequence). Trimming left V 0 bases short and J 7 bases short, with 10 bases between. This CDR3 has 12 amino acids. CDR3 region: CAWSVSSEEQYF. CDR3 coding DNA: TGTGCCTGGAGTGTGTCTAGCGAAGAGCAGTACTTC.

The chain has TRBV29-1 and TRBJ2-1; 7 nucleotides agree with TRBD2. Germline assignment: CDR1 SQVTM and CDR2 ANQGSEA. This CDR3 comprises 15 residues. J gave up 1 base and V 6 bases, and 9 bases lay outside the gene matches. The chain's CDR3 is CSVWGRGESYNEQFF. In DNA, the CDR3 is TGCAGCGTGTGGGGTCGGGGGGAATCCTACAATGAGCAGTTCTTC.

The sample holds a few counts of this clonotype. The J gene is TRBJ2-3, the V gene TRBV19, with TRBD2 matching 12 bases. The CDR3 covers 16 residues. The germline gives CDR1 LNHDA, CDR2 SQIVND (reference sequence). V trimming: 2 bases; J trimming: 3 bases; junction bases outside the gene matches: 3. The chain's CDR3 is CASSILAGGPTDTQYF. The CDR3, as DNA: TGTGCCAGTAGTATACTAGCGGGAGGGCCGACAGATACGCAGTATTTT.

This chain uses TRBV24-1 with TRBJ2-1; 7 positions agree with TRBD1. V was clipped by 5 bases and J by 8 bases; unmatched bases: 14. Per the germline V gene, CDR1 is KGHDR and CDR2 is SFDVKD. The CDR3 totals 16 residues. DNA for the CDR3: TGTGCCACCAGTGCCCGGGACAGTCTATTTCGGGATGAGCAGTTCTTC. Protein sequence: CATSARDSLFRDEQFF.

The rearrangement links TRBV30 to TRBJ2-7; D unclear. CDR1 is GTSNPN, CDR2 SVGIG, per germline (reference sequence). Trimming left V 1 base short and J 0 bases short, with 1 base between. The CDR3 is 11 residues long. CDR3 DNA: TGTGCCTGGAGTGGCTCCTACGAGCAGTACTTC. Its translation is CAWSGSYEQYF.

The gene calls are TRBV30 and TRBJ1-1; D uncertain. The V gene's germline CDR1 is GTSNPN and CDR2 SVGIG (reference sequence). V was trimmed by 3 bases and J by 0 bases, leaving 8 bases between them. The CDR3 has 13 residues. The CDR3 sequence is CAWSLDLNTEAFF. CDR3 DNA sequence: TGTGCCTGGAGCCTCGACCTGAACACTGAAGCTTTCTTT. The variable domain in full, with the rest retrieved from reference TRBV30 and TRBJ1-1, is SQTIHQWPATLVQPVGSPLSLECTVEGTSNPNLYWYRQAAGRGLQLLFYSVGIGQISSEVPQNLSASRPQDRQFILSSKKLLLSDSGFYLCAWSLDLNTEAFFGQGTRLTVV.

This clonotype was found a few times. The gene calls are TRBV30 and TRBJ2-1, with a tentative D call TRBD2 (6 bases). This CDR3 spans 14 amino acids. Germline V gene sequence: CDR1 GTSNPN, CDR2 SVGIG (reference sequence). V was cut by 0 bases and J by 3 bases, with 9 bases left in between. The CDR3 DNA reads TGTGCCTGGAGTGTGGGGGGAAGCTACAATGAGCAGTTCTTC. This encodes CAWSVGGSYNEQFF. The full variable domain, rest sourced from reference TRBV30 and TRBJ2-1, is SQTIHQWPATLVQPVGSPLSLECTVEGTSNPNLYWYRQAAGRGLQLLFYSVGIGQISSEVPQNLSASRPQDRQFILSSKKLLLSDSGFYLCAWSVGGSYNEQFFGPGTRLTVL.

The sample holds a few counts of this clonotype. The chain employs TRBV11-2 and TRBJ1-6; 9 nucleotides align to TRBD1. This CDR3 spans 15 amino acids. The germline gives CDR1 SGHAT, CDR2 FQNNGV. With 4 bases clipped from V and 13 bases from J, the junction kept 11 bases outside the gene matches. The CDR3 loop reads CASSYGTGPERPLHF. The CDR3 nucleotides read TGTGCCAGCAGCTACGGGACAGGGCCTGAGCGGCCCCTCCACTTT.

V gene TRBV6-5 combines with J gene TRBJ2-1, with D possibly being TRBD2 (5 bases). Germline V gene sequence: CDR1 MNHEY, CDR2 SVGAGI. CDR3 length: 16 amino acids. The V and J ends lost 4 bases and 0 bases respectively, with 13 bases between them. For the CDR3, the DNA is TGTGCCAGCAGTTCCTCCGCGGGTCCCTCCTACAATGAGCAGTTCTTC. This gives the protein CASSSSAGPSYNEQFF.